The 25 T cell receptor beta chains listed next were all sequenced from one sample in a study of blood T cells in healthy people across ages. The use of a sample-barcoded 5' primer and a J-beta primer mix characterized a second PCR of roughly 6 to 11 cycles. TCRdb reprocessed the 5' RACE reads via MiXCR and lists one record per CDR3 protein. This table has 1,500,000 or so distinct CDR3 sequences, roughly 59% appearing once. Input material: blood. The source of these receptors is a man aged 18 to 35 in good health.

In the case of this clonotype: Its ends do not fully match the called genes, so a read error is possible. The CDR3 nucleotides are TGTGCCAGCAGCCAAACCTCCAACAATGAGCAGTTCTTC. Translation gives CASSQTSNNEQFF. The rearrangement uses TRBV4-2 and TRBJ2-1; D not resolved. Germline V gives CDR1 LGHNA, CDR2 YNFKEQ. This CDR3 comprises 13 residues.

The chain carries TRBV21-1 and TRBJ2-7; TRBD2, as called in the table, went unchecked against the DNA. TRBV21-1 is a listed pseudogene. CDR3 length equals 12 residues. Here the CDR3 DNA reads TGTGCCAGCAGCAAAGAAGAGTTAGTCCAGTACTTC. Its protein is CASSKEELVQYF.

This clonotype was seen a handful of times. The V call is TRBV2, the J call TRBJ1-1; unclear D gene. V lost 7 bases and J 11 bases, leaving 14 bases between the germline ends. The germline V gene has CDR1 SNHLY and CDR2 FYNNEI. The CDR3 spans 11 residues. The CDR3 nucleotides read TGTGCCAGCAAGTACCTAGGAGAGGCTTTCTTT. This gives the protein CASKYLGEAFF. Combining the CDR3 with reference TRBV2 and TRBJ1-1 gives the whole variable domain EPEVTQTPSHQVTQMGQEVILRCVPISNHLYFYWYRQILGQKVEFLVSFYNNEISEKSEIFDDQFSVERPDGSNFTLKIRSTKLEDSAMYFCASKYLGEAFFGQGTRLTVV.

In nucleotides, the CDR3 is TGCAGTGCTAGAGATGGGGGGACGGATTATGGCTACACCTTC. It codes for CSARDGGTDYGYTF. V is TRBV20-1 and J is TRBJ1-2; weak D call: TRBD1 (5 bases). V was clipped by 0 bases and J by 5 bases, with 13 bases between them. This CDR3 comprises 14 residues. Germline V gives CDR1 DFQATT, CDR2 SNEGSKA (reference sequence).

The chain uses TRBV29-1 and TRBJ2-1; the match to TRBD2 covers 11 bases. The CDR3 totals 14 residues. V shed 3 bases, J shed 9 bases, and the junction held 7 bases outside the gene matches. Germline lookup yields CDR1 SQVTM and CDR2 ANQGSEA. The CDR3 coding sequence is TGCAGCGTTGATCTAGCGGGGGGAAACAGTGAGCAGTTCTTC. Protein sequence: CSVDLAGGNSEQFF.

The chain combines TRBV6-1 with TRBJ2-5; the D call may be TRBD1 or TRBD2 (5 bases each). V lost 3 bases and J lost 11, with 22 bases in between. There are 15 residues in the CDR3. Germline assignment: CDR1 MNHNS and CDR2 SASEGT. DNA of the CDR3: TGTGCCAGCAGTGAGAACGTTGGGGGTTCCCCGTCGCAGTACTTC. This encodes CASSENVGGSPSQYF.

This clonotype was observed a few times. The V gene is TRBV20-1, the J gene TRBJ1-1, with TRBD1 as a possible D gene (6 bases). The CDR3 extends over 14 amino acids. V lost 5 bases and J lost 9, with 22 bases in between. Germline CDR1 DFQATT, CDR2 SNEGSKA (reference sequence). CDR3 in DNA: TGCAGTGCTGACGTCCGGGACATCGCAATACAAGCTTTCTTT. Protein product: CSADVRDIAIQAFF.

In this sample, this clonotype turned up a few times. The V call is TRBV20-1, the J call TRBJ2-1; D might be TRBD2 (5 bases). The CDR3 spans 14 residues. Looked up from germline, CDR1 is DFQATT and CDR2 is SNEGSKA (reference sequence). V lost 1 base, J lost 0 bases, and 7 bases lay in between. CDR3 sequence: CSARGTGSYNEQFF. In DNA form, the CDR3 reads TGCAGTGCTAGAGGGACTGGCTCCTACAATGAGCAGTTCTTC.

The chain combines TRBV7-9 with TRBJ2-4; the D gene is possibly TRBD1 (7 bases). Germline CDR1 is SEHNR and CDR2 is FQNEAQ (reference sequence). The V and J ends lost 5 bases and 0 bases respectively, with 14 bases between them. CDR3 length: 16 amino acids. The CDR3 DNA is TGTGCCAGCAGCCCAAGACAGGGACTAGCCAAAAACATTCAGTACTTC. This sequence encodes CASSPRQGLAKNIQYF.

The sample holds one count of this clonotype. The rearrangement uses TRBV15 and TRBJ2-4, with TRBD2 matching 12 bases. The J call may be mistaken, given a closer DNA end match to TRBJ2-7. CDR1 is LNHNV, CDR2 YYDKDF, per germline (reference sequence). CDR3 length: 18 amino acids. The CDR3 DNA reads as TGTGCCACCAGCAGAGATCTCAACGTAGGACTAGCGGGATCCGAGCAGTACTTC. This codes for CATSRDLNVGLAGSEQYF.

This clonotype was found a few times. The gene calls are TRBV4-1 and TRBJ2-5; D uncertain. Trimming left V 5 bases short and J 0 bases short, with 10 bases between. The CDR3 contains 14 residues. Per the germline V gene, CDR1 is MGHRA and CDR2 is YSYEKL. The CDR3 region has the DNA TGCGCCAGCAGCTTCGGAGAGCACCAAGAGACCCAGTACTTC. Protein: CASSFGEHQETQYF.

This clonotype was counted only a few times. CDR3 in amino acids: CASSSSGTLATYGYTF. CDR3 DNA sequence: TGCGCCAGCAGCTCCTCCGGGACGTTAGCGACCTATGGCTACACCTTC. This chain uses TRBV4-3 with TRBJ1-2; TRBD1 is a possible D gene (5 bases). The CDR3 runs to 16 residues. The germline gives CDR1 LGHNA, CDR2 YSLEER. Trimming shortened V by 5 bases and J by 4 bases, and 20 bases separated the two germline ends.

The rearrangement uses TRBV20-1 and TRBJ2-3; TRBD2 matches at 7 bases. Losses at the gene ends were 1 base for V and 3 bases for J; bases not matched to a gene: 7. CDR1 and CDR2 from the germline V gene are DFQATT and SNEGSKA (reference sequence). This CDR3 spans 15 amino acids. The chain's CDR3 is CSARVRSGKTDTQYF. Written as DNA, the CDR3 is TGCAGTGCTAGAGTTCGGAGCGGGAAAACAGATACGCAGTATTTT.

V and J are TRBV6-5 and TRBJ2-1; D is undetermined. The CDR3 is 11 amino acids. Germline values: CDR1 MNHEY, CDR2 SVGAGI. With 6 bases removed from V and 8 bases from J, the gap between germline ends came to 8 bases. The chain's CDR3 is CASRALYEQFF. The CDR3 region has the DNA TGTGCCAGCAGGGCCTTGTATGAGCAGTTCTTC.

This clonotype was recorded a few times. The V and J genes are TRBV9 and TRBJ1-6; D may be TRBD1 (5 bases). Germline lookup yields CDR1 SGDLS and CDR2 YYNGEE. The germline V and J ends were trimmed by 0 bases and 6 bases, with 7 bases remaining between them. This CDR3 is 14 amino acids long. The CDR3 bases are TGTGCCAGCAGCGTAGTGGGGGGTAATTCACCCCTCCACTTT. This gives the protein CASSVVGGNSPLHF.

This clonotype occurred a few times. The CDR3 spells CASSYLGLYWSHEQYF. CDR3 coding DNA: TGTGCCAGCAGCTATCTCGGCTTGTATTGGTCTCACGAGCAGTACTTC. The chain is built from TRBV12-3 or TRBV12-4 and TRBJ2-7, with D unresolved. The CDR3 extends over 16 amino acids. V gave up 6 bases and J gave up 5 bases, with 23 bases separating them.

This sequence joins TRBV20-1 and TRBJ2-7, with 11 bases fitting TRBD2. Trimming removed 6 bases from V and 4 bases from J; junction bases left unmatched: 8. The CDR3 has 14 residues. CDR1 is DFQATT and CDR2 is SNEGSKA in the germline V gene (reference sequence). For the CDR3, the DNA is TGCAGTGCAAAGACTAGCGGGGTAGCTTACGAGCAGTACTTC. Amino acid sequence: CSAKTSGVAYEQYF.

This clonotype was detected a few times. CDR3 in DNA: TGCAGCGTTATGAGGGGCAGTGAAAAACTGTTTTTT. Encoded protein: CSVMRGSEKLFF. This chain joins TRBV29-1 and TRBJ1-4; D is possibly TRBD1 (5 bases). The V gene's germline CDR1 is SQVTM and CDR2 ANQGSEA. CDR3 length equals 12 residues. V lost 5 bases to trimming and J lost 7 bases, with 11 bases between them.

This chain uses TRBV20-1 with TRBJ2-7, with 8 bases that match TRBD2. Germline CDR1 DFQATT, CDR2 SNEGSKA (reference sequence). The CDR3 covers 17 residues. The V gene end was trimmed by 1 base and the J gene end by 0 bases; junction bases not matched to a gene: 11. CDR3 sequence reads: CSARGSQRGQSSYEQYF. DNA of the CDR3: TGCAGTGCTAGAGGGTCACAGCGGGGGCAGAGCTCCTACGAGCAGTACTTC.

The chain uses TRBV28 and TRBJ2-4; a weak D match, TRBD1 (6 bases). The J call may not be correct, given that the DNA end is closer to TRBJ2-7. The CDR3 contains 12 residues. Germline V gene lookup returns CDR1 MDHEN and CDR2 SYDVKM. The CDR3 protein is CASSFTGFEQYF. The CDR3 nucleotides are TGTGCCAGCAGTTTTACAGGGTTCGAGCAGTACTTC.

The chain recombines TRBV29-1 with TRBJ2-1; D gene uncertain. Germline V gene sequence: CDR1 SQVTM, CDR2 ANQGSEA. The CDR3 sequence is 14 residues long. The ends were cut back, 4 bases at V and 3 bases at J, with 13 bases in the middle. The CDR3 loop reads CSVGPRLNYNEQFF. Here the CDR3 DNA reads TGCAGCGTTGGCCCACGGTTAAACTACAATGAGCAGTTCTTC.

This clonotype was detected a few times. V is TRBV4-3 and J is TRBJ1-1; D uncertain. CDR3 length: 13 amino acids. CDR1 LGHNA and CDR2 YSLEER come from the germline V gene. V was cut by 8 bases and J by 6 bases, with 16 bases left in between. The DNA of the CDR3 is TGCGCCAGCTCAGTTGGTGGGCGGGCTGAAGCTTTCTTT. It codes for CASSVGGRAEAFF.

The chain uses TRBV7-9 and TRBJ1-1; 11 bases fit TRBD1. The CDR3 loop spans 18 amino acids. V lost 5 bases and J lost 5; bases outside the gene matches: 16. Germline V gives CDR1 SEHNR, CDR2 FQNEAQ (reference sequence). This CDR3 is CASSPEGQGVYLGTEAFF. The DNA for the CDR3 is TGTGCCAGCAGCCCCGAGGGACAGGGGGTTTATCTTGGTACTGAAGCTTTCTTT. Full variable domain (remainder filled in from reference TRBV7-9 and TRBJ1-1): DTGVSQNPRHKITKRGQNVTFRCDPISEHNRLYWYRQTLGQGPEFLTYFQNEAQLEKSRLLSDRFSAERPKGSFSTLEIQRTEQGDSAMYLCASSPEGQGVYLGTEAFFGQGTRLTVV.

The V call is TRBV5-1, the J call TRBJ1-1, with D uncertain. Germline CDR1 SGHRS, CDR2 YFSETQ. V was cut by 3 bases and J by 6 bases, with 9 bases left in between. The CDR3 has 12 amino acids. CDR3 sequence: CASSSHGAEAFF. The CDR3 DNA sequence: TGCGCCAGCAGCTCCCACGGGGCTGAAGCTTTCTTT.

The chain couples TRBV9 to TRBJ2-7; 7 bases fit TRBD2. V lost 6 bases, J lost 2 bases, and 8 bases stayed unmatched. Per the germline V gene, CDR1 is SGDLS and CDR2 is YYNGEE. This CDR3 contains 14 residues. CDR3 sequence (DNA): TGTGCCAGCACGGACGGGAGGCCCCCCTACGAGCAGTACTTC. Protein: CASTDGRPPYEQYF. The entire variable domain, with the rest obtained from reference TRBV9 and TRBJ2-7, is as follows: DSGVTQTPKHLITATGQRVTLRCSPRSGDLSVYWYQQSLDQGLQFLIQYYNGEERAKGNILERFSAQQFPDLHSELNLSSLELGDSALYFCASTDGRPPYEQYFGPGTRLTVT.